Detailed here is one TCR beta chain. Its cognate antigen is unknown. TCRdb used MiXCR to reprocess the RT-PCR reads, holding one entry per CDR3 protein. The sample holds roughly 670,000 distinct CDR3 sequences, around 15% seen once. These data are taken from a study of response to subunit inactivated influenza vaccine. Points from the study as a whole: Authors suggested seasonal influenza vaccinations each recruit few new T cells.

The V gene's germline CDR1 is SGHRS and CDR2 YFSETQ. Trimming took 6 bases from V and 3 from J, leaving 15 bases between them. The CDR3 extends over 14 amino acids. The starting material was PBMCs from blood, obtained roughly 15 days before vaccination. The genes are TRBV5-1 and TRBJ2-5; D ambiguous. This sequence was found in a man aged 50 to 59 who received an inactivated influenza vaccine. The CDR3 DNA is TGCGCCAGCACCCCGATCACCGGAAAAGAGACCCAGTACTTC. This codes for CASTPITGKETQYF.